This TCR beta chain was observed in a study of CD8 T cells in Susac syndrome. Regarding the study as a whole: The TCR sequencing and HLA analysis in the study involved a relatively small number of individuals, as the study acknowledged.

RNA totalling roughly 0.5 to 1 ug underwent reverse transcription with random hexamers. The method of amplification for TCR beta CDR3 was immunoSEQ multiplex PCR, covering 54 Vbeta and 13 Jbeta. MiXCR, run by TCRdb on the immunoSEQ multiplex PCR reads, gives a single entry per CDR3 protein. The data hold 200,000 to 250,000 distinct CDR3 sequences, with just under 95% observed a single time. A note on this clonotype: What it recognizes is unknown.

TEMRA cells were FACS-enriched, with CD8+ and CD4+ T cells isolated negatively. The clonotype comes from a human donor with multiple sclerosis. Sequencing was done on a sample of CD4+ T cells from PBMCs.

The CDR3 bases are TGCAGCGTTGGTAAATTCGGGGGAGTTACGAACACCGGGGAGCTGTTTTTT. Translation: CSVGKFGGVTNTGELFF. The chain couples TRBV29-1 to TRBJ2-2; perhaps TRBD2 as D (6 bases). The CDR3 runs 17 residues. Looked up from germline, CDR1 is SQVTM and CDR2 is ANQGSEA. Trimming cost V 4 bases and J 0 bases, with 18 bases left between them.